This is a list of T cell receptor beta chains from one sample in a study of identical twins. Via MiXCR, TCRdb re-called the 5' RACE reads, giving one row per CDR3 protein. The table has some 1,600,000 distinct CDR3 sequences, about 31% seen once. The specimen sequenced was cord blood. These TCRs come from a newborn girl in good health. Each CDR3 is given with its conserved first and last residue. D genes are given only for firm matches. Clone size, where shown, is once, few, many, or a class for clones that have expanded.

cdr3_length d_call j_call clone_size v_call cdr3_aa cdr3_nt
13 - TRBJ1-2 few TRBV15 CATSRGGFGGYTF TGTGCCACCAGCAGAGGGGGTTTTGGAGGCTACACCTTC
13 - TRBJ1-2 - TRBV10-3 CASRTEINYGYTF TGTGCCTCTCGGACAGAGATCAACTATGGCTACACCTTC
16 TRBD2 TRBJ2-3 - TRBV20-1 CSARDSGGTHTDTQYF TGCAGTGCTAGAGATTCCGGGGGGACCCACACAGATACGCAGTATTTT
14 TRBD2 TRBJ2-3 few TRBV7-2 CANSLAGGTDTQYF TGTGCCAACTCTCTAGCGGGAGGCACAGATACGCAGTATTTT
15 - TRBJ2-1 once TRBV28 CASSLSGTLGDEQFF TGTGCCAGCAGTTTATCCGGGACCCTTGGAGATGAGCAGTTCTTC
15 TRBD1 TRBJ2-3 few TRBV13 CASSPDRGHTDTQYF TGTGCCAGCAGCCCCGACAGGGGACACACAGATACGCAGTATTTT
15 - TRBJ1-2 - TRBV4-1 CASSQEYRPNYGYTF TGCGCCAGCAGCCAAGAGTACAGGCCTAACTATGGCTACACCTTC
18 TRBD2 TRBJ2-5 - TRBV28 CASSSPGTSGRSGETQYF TGTGCCAGCAGTTCCCCCGGGACTAGCGGGAGATCGGGGGAGACCCAGTACTTC
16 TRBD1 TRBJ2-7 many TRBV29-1 CSVEGFGQGSDYEQYF TGCAGCGTTGAAGGGTTCGGACAGGGGAGCGATTACGAGCAGTACTTC
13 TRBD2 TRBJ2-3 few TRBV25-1 CATRWRERDTQYF TGTGCCACTCGGTGGCGGGAGAGGGATACGCAGTATTTT
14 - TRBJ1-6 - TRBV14 CASSPDTGYSPPHF TGTGCCAGCAGCCCCGATACAGGGTACTCACCCCCCCACTTT
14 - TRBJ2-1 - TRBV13 CASSWGLDNNEQFF TGTGCCAGCAGCTGGGGACTGGATAACAATGAGCAGTTCTTC
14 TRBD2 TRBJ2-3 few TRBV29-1 CSAWTSGKGDTQYF TGCAGCGCATGGACTAGCGGGAAAGGAGATACGCAGTATTTT
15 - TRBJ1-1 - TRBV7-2 CASSPPSGRNTEAFF TGTGCCAGCAGCCCCCCCTCGGGAAGGAACACTGAAGCTTTCTTT
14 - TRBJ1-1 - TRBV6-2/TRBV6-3 CASRPPVMNTEAFF TGTGCCAGCAGACCCCCAGTCATGAACACTGAAGCTTTCTTT
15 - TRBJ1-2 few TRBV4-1 CASSHRGPGGYGYTF TGCGCCAGCAGCCATCGGGGCCCCGGCGGCTATGGCTACACCTTC
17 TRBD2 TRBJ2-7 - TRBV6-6 CASSRILAGAVSYEQYF TGTGCCAGCAGCCGAATACTAGCGGGCGCAGTCTCCTACGAGCAGTACTTC
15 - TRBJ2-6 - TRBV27 CASSFIGPGANVLTF TGTGCCAGCAGTTTCATAGGGCCCGGGGCCAACGTCCTGACTTTC